The entry that follows covers one T cell receptor (beta chain) sequence. This specimen comes from a study of Graves' ophthalmopathy and Graves' hyperthyroidism. As for the study in general: Blood was drawn at initial diagnosis, before any treatment.

Amplification of TCR beta CDR3 regions used RNA transcripts. A first-round RT-PCR used HTBI primers, followed by a second-round multiplex PCR. TCRdb re-called the multiplex PCR reads with MiXCR, one entry per CDR3 protein. There are 740,000 or so distinct CDR3 sequences in the sample; 35% to 50% occur only once, and roughly 46% lies in the top ten. The authors diagnosed from clinical symptoms, serum thyroxine, TRAb, thyroid ultrasound and orbital computed tomography. Trimming at V came to 3 bases and at J to 6 bases, leaving 5 bases not matched to a gene. The CDR3 has 14 amino acids. The germline V gene has CDR1 SQVTM and CDR2 ANQGSEA.

Sequences were obtained from peripheral blood. This TCR derives from an adult man with Graves' ophthalmopathy. This chain links TRBV29-1 with TRBJ2-2; the match to TRBD2 covers 9 bases. The CDR3 region is CSVEGSSGAGELFF. As DNA, the CDR3 is TGCAGCGTTGAGGGGTCTAGCGGGGCCGGGGAGCTGTTTTTT.